This entry describes one TCR beta chain. Its target is unknown. Assembly of TCR beta libraries relied on iRepertoire HTBI primers together with Arm-PCR of CDR3 regions. Methods used by the authors: Segment identification across samples yielded 55 to 65 TRBV and some 13 TRBJ segments. Using its own MiXCR run on the multiplex PCR reads, TCRdb lists one record per CDR3 protein. V and J calls and clone size were set by TCRdb, not the authors. This sample yields about 560,000 distinct CDR3 sequences, of which about 16% are seen a single time; around 12% belongs to the top ten. Germline V gene sequence: CDR1 LNHNV, CDR2 YYDKDF (reference sequence). The CDR3 extends over 15 amino acids. Trimming stripped 3 bases from V and 0 bases from J, with 8 bases between. These data belong to a study of regulatory T cells in long-lasting Graves disease. Turning to the study itself: New Graves' disease cases had less than 3 months of antithyroid drugs. Study-wide results and caveats: Persistent disease showed a preference for TRBV28, TRBJ1-2 and TRBJ2-5.

Stated time point: newly diagnosed GD, antithyroid drugs for less than 3 months. Making the TCR library involved RNA that had been extracted from PBMCs. The data also belong to a second study, concerning T cells in Graves' hyperthyroidism and ophthalmopathy.

V gene TRBV15 combines with J gene TRBJ1-4; unclear D gene. The TCR sequence derives from a man younger than 35 with Graves disease. The source material was peripheral blood mononuclear cells (PBMCs), sampled at new diagnosis, from a patient treated with antithyroid drugs. The DNA of the CDR3 is TGTGCCACCAGCAGCGGCAGCTCAACTAATGAAAAACTGTTTTTT. Translated: CATSSGSSTNEKLFF.